The 10 T cell receptor beta chains listed next were all sequenced from one sample in a study of multiple sclerosis patients with progressive multifocal leukoencephalopathy. Method: immunoSEQ multiplex PCR; TCRdb's copy keeps in-frame clones and lacks some. The table shows tens of thousands of clones, with roughly 86% occurring only once. Time point given: about six months of natalizumab therapy. The sequences come from PBMCs, collected from a patient treated with natalizumab. The receptor set was obtained from a human donor with multiple sclerosis.

The chain employs TRBV19 and TRBJ2-6; 7 bases line up with TRBD1. The J segment lost 0 bases and the V segment lost 8 bases, leaving 7 bases of the junction unmatched. Germline lookup yields CDR1 LNHDA and CDR2 SQIVND (reference sequence). The CDR3 has 16 amino acids. For the CDR3, the DNA is TGTGCCAGTCACCGGGACAGAACCTCTGGGGCCAACGTCCTGACTTTC. As protein: CASHRDRTSGANVLTF.

This chain joins TRBV5-5 and TRBJ2-2; possibly TRBD1 or TRBD2 for D (7 bases each). CDR3 length: 16 residues. With 7 bases removed from V and 6 bases from J, the gap between germline ends came to 22 bases. CDR1 is SGHKS, CDR2 YYEKEE, per germline (reference sequence). CDR3 coding DNA: TGTGCCAGCTCCCGGGGAGGGGGCCTTGTCGCCGGGGAGCTGTTTTTT. Translated, it gives CASSRGGGLVAGELFF. Full variable domain (remainder filled in from reference TRBV5-5 and TRBJ2-2): DAGVTQSPTHLIKTRGQQVTLRCSPISGHKSVSWYQQVLGQGPQFIFQYYEKEERGRGNFPDRFSARQFPNYSSELNVNALLLGDSALYLCASSRGGGLVAGELFFGEGSRLTVL.

This chain links TRBV5-4 with TRBJ2-7; D is unclear. V shed 3 bases and J shed 2 bases, with 0 bases lying between them. This CDR3 region has 10 residues. Germline CDR1 reads SGHNT; CDR2 reads YYREEE (reference sequence). CDR3 in amino acids: CASSSYEQYF. CDR3 bases: TGTGCCAGCAGCTCCTACGAGCAGTACTTC. Full variable domain (remainder filled in from reference TRBV5-4 and TRBJ2-7): ETGVTQSPTHLIKTRGQQVTLRCSSQSGHNTVSWYQQALGQGPQFIFQYYREEENGRGNFPPRFSGLQFPNYSSELNVNALELDDSALYLCASSSYEQYFGPGTRLTVT.

V is TRBV7-6 and J is TRBJ2-7; unclear D gene. With 1 base removed from V and 3 bases from J, the gap between germline ends came to 13 bases. The CDR3 contains 15 residues. Per germline, CDR1 SGHVS and CDR2 FNYEAQ. The CDR3 DNA reads TGTGCCAGCAGCTTAGGGCCTGACTTGAGCTACGAGCAGTACTTC. Protein: CASSLGPDLSYEQYF.

This clone appeared a single time. This chain joins TRBV15 and TRBJ2-7, with D tentatively TRBD2 (7 bases). The CDR3 extends over 12 amino acids. The V end lost 6 bases, the J end lost 6 bases, and 12 bases lay between the germline ends. The germline gives CDR1 LNHNV, CDR2 YYDKDF (reference sequence). The DNA of the CDR3 is TGTGCCACCAGGACTAGCAGGGGCGAGCAGTACTTC. Protein: CATRTSRGEQYF.

The chain combines TRBV4-3 with TRBJ2-1; the match to TRBD2 covers 10 bases. CDR1 and CDR2 from the germline V gene are LGHNA and YSLEER. The CDR3 sequence is 15 residues long. V was clipped by 4 bases and J by 5 bases; unmatched bases: 5. The CDR3 spells CASSPLAGVHNEQFF. The CDR3 DNA is TGCGCCAGCAGCCCGCTAGCGGGAGTCCACAATGAGCAGTTCTTC.

This clone was found once. This chain links TRBV4-3 with TRBJ2-1, with D possibly being TRBD1 (6 bases). The V gene lost 0 bases and the J gene lost 4 bases, with 10 bases spanning the gap. This CDR3 spans 15 amino acids. Germline assignment: CDR1 LGHNA and CDR2 YSLEER. The CDR3 nucleotides read TGCGCCAGCAGCCAAGATGGACAGTTTTACAATGAGCAGTTCTTC. Protein product: CASSQDGQFYNEQFF.

The V and J genes are TRBV10-2 and TRBJ1-2; D is undetermined. V was cut by 6 bases and J by 2 bases, with 16 bases left in between. There are 15 residues in the CDR3. The V gene's germline CDR1 is WSHSY and CDR2 SAAADI. CDR3 residues: CASSQTVVGNYGYTF. DNA for the CDR3: TGCGCCAGCAGCCAAACAGTGGTCGGGAACTATGGCTACACCTTC.

This clone was seen once. The chain joins TRBV4-3 to TRBJ2-7; 10 bases align to TRBD2. This CDR3 has 15 residues. J lost 5 bases, V lost 0 bases, and 4 bases had no gene match. Germline V gives CDR1 LGHNA, CDR2 YSLEER. The CDR3 loop is CASSQDGTSGDEQYF. The CDR3 DNA sequence: TGCGCCAGCAGCCAAGATGGAACTAGCGGGGACGAGCAGTACTTC.

The genes are TRBV10-3 and TRBJ2-7; the D gene is possibly TRBD1 (5 bases). Trimming left V 8 bases short and J 1 base short, with 9 bases between. The length of the CDR3 is 12 residues. CDR1 and CDR2 from the germline V gene are ENHRY and SYGVKD. CDR3 sequence (DNA): TGTGCCATCCGGACACCTTCCTACGAGCAGTACTTC. Translating it yields CAIRTPSYEQYF.